This TCR beta chain derives from a study of cytomegalovirus exposure and HLA in healthy donors. Study results and limitations: In vitro data verified a few CMV-associated chains as specific for CMV antigens. It was reported that TCR beta sequences correctly inferred the HLA-A and HLA-B alleles for most subjects. With high specificity and sensitivity, the classifier reportedly diagnosed cytomegalovirus status.

After removal of 4 bases from V and 4 bases from J, the junction contained 8 bases not matched to a gene. The CDR3 is 15 amino acids. CDR1 LNHDA and CDR2 SQIVND come from the germline V gene (reference sequence). The donors gave bone marrow, and they were healthy. Concerning this clone itself: Antigen unknown.

Both 60 Vbeta primers and 13 Jbeta primers went into the PCR. Some clones are missing from TCRdb's copy, which holds only in-frame ones; the method was immunoSEQ multiplex PCR. The sample's table shows 110,000 to 150,000 clones. The chain has TRBV19 and TRBJ2-3, with 7 bases aligning to TRBD2. The sequence came from a man aged 40-55 years in good health and CMV-seronegative. Sequencing was done on a sample of PBMCs. CDR3 sequence: CASSTVAGRADTQYF. Written as DNA, the CDR3 is TGTGCCAGTAGTACGGTAGCGGGCAGGGCAGATACGCAGTATTTT.